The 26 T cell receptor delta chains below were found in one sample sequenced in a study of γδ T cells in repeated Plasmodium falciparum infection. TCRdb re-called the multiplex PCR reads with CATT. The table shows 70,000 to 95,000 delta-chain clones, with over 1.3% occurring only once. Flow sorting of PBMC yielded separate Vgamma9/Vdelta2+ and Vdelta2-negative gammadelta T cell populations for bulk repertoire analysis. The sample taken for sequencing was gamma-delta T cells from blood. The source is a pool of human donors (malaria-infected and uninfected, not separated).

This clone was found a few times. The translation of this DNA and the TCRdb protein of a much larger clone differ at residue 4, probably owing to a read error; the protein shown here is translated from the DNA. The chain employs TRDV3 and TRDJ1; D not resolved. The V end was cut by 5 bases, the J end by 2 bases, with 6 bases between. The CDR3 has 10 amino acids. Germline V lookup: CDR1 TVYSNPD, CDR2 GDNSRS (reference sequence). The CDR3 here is CAQSTDKLIF. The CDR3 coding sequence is TGTGCCCAATCTACCGATAAACTCATCTTT.

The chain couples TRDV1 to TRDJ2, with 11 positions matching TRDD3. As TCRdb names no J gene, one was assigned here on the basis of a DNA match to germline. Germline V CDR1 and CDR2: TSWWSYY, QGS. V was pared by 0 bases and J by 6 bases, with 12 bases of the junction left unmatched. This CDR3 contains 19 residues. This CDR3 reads CALGELGQYWGIRAAQLFF. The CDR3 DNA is TGTGCTCTTGGGGAACTGGGCCAGTACTGGGGGATAAGGGCAGCACAACTCTTCTTT.

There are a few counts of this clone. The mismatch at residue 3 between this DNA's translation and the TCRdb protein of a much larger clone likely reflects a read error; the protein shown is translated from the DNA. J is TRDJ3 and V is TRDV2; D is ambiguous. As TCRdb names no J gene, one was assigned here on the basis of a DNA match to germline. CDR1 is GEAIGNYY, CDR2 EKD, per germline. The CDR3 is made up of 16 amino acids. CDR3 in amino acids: CARDTGSSWDTRQMFF. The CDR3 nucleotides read TGTGCCCGTGACACCGGCAGCTCCTGGGACACCCGACAGATGTTTTTC.

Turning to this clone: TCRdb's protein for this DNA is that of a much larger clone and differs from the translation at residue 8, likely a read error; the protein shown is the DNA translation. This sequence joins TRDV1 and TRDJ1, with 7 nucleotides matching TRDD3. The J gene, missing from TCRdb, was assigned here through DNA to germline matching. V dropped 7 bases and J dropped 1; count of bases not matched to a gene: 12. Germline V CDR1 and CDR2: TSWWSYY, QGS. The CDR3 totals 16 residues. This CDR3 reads CALATWGVFSTDKLIF. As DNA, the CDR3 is TGTGCTCTTGCCACCTGGGGGGTCTTTTCCACCGATAAACTCATCTTT.

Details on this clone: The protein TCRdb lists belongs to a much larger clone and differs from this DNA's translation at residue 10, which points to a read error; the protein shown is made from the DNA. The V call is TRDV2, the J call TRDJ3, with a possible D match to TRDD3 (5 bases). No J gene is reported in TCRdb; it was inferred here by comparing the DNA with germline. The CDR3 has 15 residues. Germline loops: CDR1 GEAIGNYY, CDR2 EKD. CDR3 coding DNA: TGTGCCTGTGATCAGATACCCTGGGACGCCCGACAGATGTTTTTC. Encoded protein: CACDQIPWDARQMFF.

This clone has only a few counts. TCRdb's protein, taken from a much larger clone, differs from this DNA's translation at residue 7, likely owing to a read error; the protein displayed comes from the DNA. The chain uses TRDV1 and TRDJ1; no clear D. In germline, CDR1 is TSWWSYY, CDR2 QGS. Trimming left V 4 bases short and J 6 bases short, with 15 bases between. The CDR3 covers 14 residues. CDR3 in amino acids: CALGVPWWVYKLIF. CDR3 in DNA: TGTGCTCTTGGGGTCCCTTGGTGGGTCTATAAACTCATCTTT.

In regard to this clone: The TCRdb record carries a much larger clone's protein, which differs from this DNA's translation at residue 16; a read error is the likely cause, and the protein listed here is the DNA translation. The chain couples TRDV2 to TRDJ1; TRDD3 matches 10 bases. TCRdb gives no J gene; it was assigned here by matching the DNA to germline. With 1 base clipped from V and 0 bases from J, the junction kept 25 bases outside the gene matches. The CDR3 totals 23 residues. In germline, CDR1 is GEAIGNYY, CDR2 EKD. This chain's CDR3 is CACDTNAKSSAVLGDLHTDKLIF. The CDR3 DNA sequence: TGTGCCTGTGACACGAACGCCAAGTCCTCCGCCGTACTGGGGGATCTCCACACCGATAAACTCATCTTT.

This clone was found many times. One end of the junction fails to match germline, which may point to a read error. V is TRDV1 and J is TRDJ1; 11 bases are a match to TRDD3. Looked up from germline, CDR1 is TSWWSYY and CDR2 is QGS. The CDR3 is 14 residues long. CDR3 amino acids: CALGKLWGIPKLIF. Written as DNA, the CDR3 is TGTGCTCTTGGGAAACTCTGGGGGATACCGAAACTCATCTTT.

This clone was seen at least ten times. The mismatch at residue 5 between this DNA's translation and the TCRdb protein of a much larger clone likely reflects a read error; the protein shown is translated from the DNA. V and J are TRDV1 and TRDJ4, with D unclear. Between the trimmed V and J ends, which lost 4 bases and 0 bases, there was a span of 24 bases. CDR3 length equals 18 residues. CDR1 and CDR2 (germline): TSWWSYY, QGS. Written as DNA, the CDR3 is TGTGCTCTTGGGGGACTATTCCGAGTAGCACCTCCGGCCAGACCCCTGATCTTT. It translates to CALGGLFRVAPPARPLIF.

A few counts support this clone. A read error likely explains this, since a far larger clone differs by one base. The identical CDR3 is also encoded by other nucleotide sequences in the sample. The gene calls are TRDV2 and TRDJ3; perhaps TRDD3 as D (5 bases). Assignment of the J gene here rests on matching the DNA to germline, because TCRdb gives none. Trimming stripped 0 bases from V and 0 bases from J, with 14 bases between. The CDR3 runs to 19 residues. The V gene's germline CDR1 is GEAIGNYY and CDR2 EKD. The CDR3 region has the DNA TGTGCCTGTGACACCGCAGGGGGCCCAAGCTCCTGGGACACCCGACAGATGTTTTTC. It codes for CACDTAGGPSSWDTRQMFF.

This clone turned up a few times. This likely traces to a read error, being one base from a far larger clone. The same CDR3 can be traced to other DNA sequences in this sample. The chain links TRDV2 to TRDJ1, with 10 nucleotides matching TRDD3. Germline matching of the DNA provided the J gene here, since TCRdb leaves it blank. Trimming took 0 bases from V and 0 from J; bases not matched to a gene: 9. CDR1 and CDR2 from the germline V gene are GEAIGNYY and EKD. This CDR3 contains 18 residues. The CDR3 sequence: CACDTSTGGSLYTDKLIF. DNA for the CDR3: TGTGCCTGTGACACCTCCACTGGGGGATCGCTGTACACCGATAAACTCATCTTT.

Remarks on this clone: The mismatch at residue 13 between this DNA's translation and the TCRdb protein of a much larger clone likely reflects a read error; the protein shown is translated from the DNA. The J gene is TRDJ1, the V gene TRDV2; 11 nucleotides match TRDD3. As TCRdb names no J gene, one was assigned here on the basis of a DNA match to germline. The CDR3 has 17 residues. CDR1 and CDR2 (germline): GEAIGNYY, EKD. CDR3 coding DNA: TGTGCCTGTGACACCGGAGGTCCTGGGGGATACACCGGTAAACTCATCTTT. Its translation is CACDTGGPGGYTGKLIF.

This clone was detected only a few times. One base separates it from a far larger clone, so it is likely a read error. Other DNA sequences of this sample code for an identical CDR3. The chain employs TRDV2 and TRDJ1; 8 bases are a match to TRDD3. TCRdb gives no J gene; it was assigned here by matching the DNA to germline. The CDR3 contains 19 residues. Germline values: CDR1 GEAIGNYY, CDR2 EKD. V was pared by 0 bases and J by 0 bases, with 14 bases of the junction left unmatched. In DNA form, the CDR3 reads TGTGCCTGTGACACCGTAGGACTGGGGGCACATTCTTACACCGATAAACTCATCTTT. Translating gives CACDTVGLGAHSYTDKLIF.

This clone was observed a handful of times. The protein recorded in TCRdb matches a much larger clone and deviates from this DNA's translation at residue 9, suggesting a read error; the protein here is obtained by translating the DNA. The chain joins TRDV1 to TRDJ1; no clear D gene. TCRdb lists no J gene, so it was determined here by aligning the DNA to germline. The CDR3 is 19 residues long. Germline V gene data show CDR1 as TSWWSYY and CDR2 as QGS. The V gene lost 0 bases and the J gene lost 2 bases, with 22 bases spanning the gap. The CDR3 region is CALGELCYLPGSITDKLIF. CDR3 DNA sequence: TGTGCTCTTGGGGAACTATGTTACCTCCCCGGATCTATTACCGATAAACTCATCTTT.

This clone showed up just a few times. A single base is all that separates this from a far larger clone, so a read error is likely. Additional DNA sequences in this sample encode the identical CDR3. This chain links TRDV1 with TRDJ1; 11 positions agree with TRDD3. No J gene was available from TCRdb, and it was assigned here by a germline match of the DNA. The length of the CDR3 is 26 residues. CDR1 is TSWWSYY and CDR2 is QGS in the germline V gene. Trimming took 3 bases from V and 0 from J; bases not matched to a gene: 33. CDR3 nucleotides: TGTGCTCTTGGGGAGCTAGGGACGCACTGGGGGATATTTAGGCCTCATCCTTTACCTTACACCGATAAACTCATCTTT. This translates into CALGELGTHWGIFRPHPLPYTDKLIF.

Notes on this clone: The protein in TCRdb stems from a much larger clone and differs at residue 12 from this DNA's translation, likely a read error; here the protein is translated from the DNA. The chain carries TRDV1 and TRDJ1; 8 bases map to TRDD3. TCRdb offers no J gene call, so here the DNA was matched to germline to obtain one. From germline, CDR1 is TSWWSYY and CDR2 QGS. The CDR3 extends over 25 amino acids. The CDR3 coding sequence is TGTGCTCTTGGGGACATACGGCCTTCCCGAACCCACTGGGGGTCTCCCCGCGTGAACACAGATAAACTCATCTTT. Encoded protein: CALGDIRPSRTHWGSPRVNTDKLIF.

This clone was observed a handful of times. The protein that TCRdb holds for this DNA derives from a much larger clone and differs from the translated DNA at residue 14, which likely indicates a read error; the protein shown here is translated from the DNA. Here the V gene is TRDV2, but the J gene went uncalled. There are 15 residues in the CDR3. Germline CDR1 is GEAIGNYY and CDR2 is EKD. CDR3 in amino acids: CACDTLVVRADKLTF. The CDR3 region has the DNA TGTGCCTGTGACACATTAGTCGTACGCGCCGATAAACTCACCTTT.

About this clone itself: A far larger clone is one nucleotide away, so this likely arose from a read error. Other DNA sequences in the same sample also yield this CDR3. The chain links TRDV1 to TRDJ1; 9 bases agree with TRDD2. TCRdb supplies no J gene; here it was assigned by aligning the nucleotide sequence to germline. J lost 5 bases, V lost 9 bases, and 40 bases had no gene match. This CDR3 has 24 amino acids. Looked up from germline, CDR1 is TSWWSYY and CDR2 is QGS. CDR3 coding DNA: TGTGCTCTCCGAACAGGTCCTGAAGGCCTTCCTACGACCTCCCAGTACTGGGGACCGGATAAACTCATCTTT. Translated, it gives CALRTGPEGLPTTSQYWGPDKLIF.

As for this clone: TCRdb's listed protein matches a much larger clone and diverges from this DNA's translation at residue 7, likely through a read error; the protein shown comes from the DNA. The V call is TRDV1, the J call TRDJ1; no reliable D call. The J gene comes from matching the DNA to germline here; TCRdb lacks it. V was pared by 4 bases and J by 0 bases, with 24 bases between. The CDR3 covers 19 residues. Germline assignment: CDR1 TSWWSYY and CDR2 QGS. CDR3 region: CALGVATRKTNPYTDKLIF. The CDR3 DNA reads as TGTGCTCTTGGGGTTGCGACACGTAAAACCAACCCGTACACCGATAAACTCATCTTT.

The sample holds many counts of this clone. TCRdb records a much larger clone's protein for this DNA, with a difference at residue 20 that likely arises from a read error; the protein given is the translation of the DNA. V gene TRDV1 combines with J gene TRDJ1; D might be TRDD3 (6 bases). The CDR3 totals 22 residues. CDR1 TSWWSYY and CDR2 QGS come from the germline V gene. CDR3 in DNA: TGTGCTCTTGGGTCTTACGCCTCCCTAGTCCTTAAAAGGGGATCGTACACCGATAAACCCATCTTT. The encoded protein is CALGSYASLVLKRGSYTDKPIF.

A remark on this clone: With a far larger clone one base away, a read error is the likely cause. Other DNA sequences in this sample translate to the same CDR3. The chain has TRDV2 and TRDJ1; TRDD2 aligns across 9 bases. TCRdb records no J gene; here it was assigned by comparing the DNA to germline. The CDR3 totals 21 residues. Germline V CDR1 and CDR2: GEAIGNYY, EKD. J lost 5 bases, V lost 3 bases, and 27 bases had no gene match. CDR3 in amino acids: CACDGGLPTLRGPWSTDKLIF. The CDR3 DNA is TGTGCCTGTGACGGGGGCCTTCCTACTCTTCGGGGCCCATGGTCCACTGATAAACTCATCTTT.

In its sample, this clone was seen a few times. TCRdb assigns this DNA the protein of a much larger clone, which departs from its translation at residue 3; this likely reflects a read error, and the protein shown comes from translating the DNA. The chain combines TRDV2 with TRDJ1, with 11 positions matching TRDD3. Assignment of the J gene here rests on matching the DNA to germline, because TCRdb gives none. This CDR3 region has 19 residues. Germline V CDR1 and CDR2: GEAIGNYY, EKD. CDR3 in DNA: TGTGCCCGTGACACCGTTCCCGTACTGGGGGATATACGGGGCGATAAACTCATCTTT. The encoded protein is CARDTVPVLGDIRGDKLIF.

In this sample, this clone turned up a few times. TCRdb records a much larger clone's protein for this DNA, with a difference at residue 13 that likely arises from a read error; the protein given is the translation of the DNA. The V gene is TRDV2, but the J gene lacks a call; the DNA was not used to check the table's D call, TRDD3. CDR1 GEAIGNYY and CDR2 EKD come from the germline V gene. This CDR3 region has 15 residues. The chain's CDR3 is CACDTGGALTAQPFF. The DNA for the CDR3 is TGTGCCTGTGACACTGGGGGAGCTTTGACAGCACAACCCTTCTTT.

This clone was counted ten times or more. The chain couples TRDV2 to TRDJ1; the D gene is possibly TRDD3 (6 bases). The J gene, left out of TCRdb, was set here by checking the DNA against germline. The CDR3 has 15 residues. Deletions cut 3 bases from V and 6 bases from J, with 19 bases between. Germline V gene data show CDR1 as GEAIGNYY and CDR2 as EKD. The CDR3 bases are TGTGCCTGTGACTCCCTGGGAGATACGAACAATAAACTCATCTTT. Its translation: CACDSLGDTNNKLIF.

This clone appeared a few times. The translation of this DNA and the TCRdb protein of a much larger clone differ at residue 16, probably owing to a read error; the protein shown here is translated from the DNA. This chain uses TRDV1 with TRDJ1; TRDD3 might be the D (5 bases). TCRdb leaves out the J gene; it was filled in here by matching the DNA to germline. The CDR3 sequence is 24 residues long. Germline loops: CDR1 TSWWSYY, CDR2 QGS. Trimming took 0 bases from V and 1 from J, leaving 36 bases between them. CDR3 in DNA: TGTGCTCTTGGGGAACTTAGAGTCTTCACCTGGGCAGGATGGGGACACAGGCTCACCGATAAACTCATCTTT. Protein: CALGELRVFTWAGWGHRLTDKLIF.

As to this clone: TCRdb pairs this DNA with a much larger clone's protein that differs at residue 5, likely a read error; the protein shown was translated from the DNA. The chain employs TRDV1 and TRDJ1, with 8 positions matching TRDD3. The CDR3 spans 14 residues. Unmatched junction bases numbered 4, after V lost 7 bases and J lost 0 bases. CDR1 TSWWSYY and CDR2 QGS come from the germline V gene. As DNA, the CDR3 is TGTGCTCTTGCGCTTGGGGGATACACCGATAAACTCATCTTT. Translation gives CALALGGYTDKLIF.